Listed here are 2 T cell receptor beta chains from one sample, sequenced in a study of identical twins. TCRdb recomputed calls from the 5' RACE reads with MiXCR, one row per CDR3 protein. The sample has roughly 350,000 distinct CDR3 sequences, roughly 9% seen once. The specimen was naive T cells sorted from blood. These receptors originate from a woman between 45 and 65 years old in good health.

Many counts were recorded for this clonotype. The chain carries TRBV12-3 or TRBV12-4 and TRBJ2-2; D possibly corresponds to TRBD1 (6 bases). The CDR3 has 13 residues. V was cut by 6 bases and J by 13 bases, with 18 bases left in between. This CDR3 reads CASSQTGPWGLFF. The CDR3 DNA reads TGTGCCAGCAGCCAAACAGGGCCTTGGGGGCTGTTTTTT.

This clonotype was seen only a few times. CDR3 nucleotide sequence: TGCAGTGCTGGGCAGCCCTCCTACGAGCAGTACTTC. Its protein product is CSAGQPSYEQYF. V is TRBV20-1 and J is TRBJ2-7; D unresolved. The CDR3 is 12 residues long. The germline V gene has CDR1 DFQATT and CDR2 SNEGSKA (reference sequence). Deletions cut 5 bases from V and 0 bases from J, with 8 bases between.